One and the same sample provided the 23 T cell receptor beta chains below, sequenced in a study of blood T cell repertoires in COVID-19. TCRdb's table, derived via immunoSEQ multiplex PCR, lists solely in-frame clones and lacks some. The sample shows approximately 290,000 clones, roughly 89% of them seen only once. The sequenced material came from peripheral blood. These TCRs come from a man aged 30 to 45 with acute or convalescent COVID-19.

V is TRBV3-1 (or the pseudogene TRBV3-2) and J is TRBJ2-3, with TRBD1 matching 11 bases. Germline CDR1 and CDR2: LGHDT and YNNKEL (reference sequence). CDR3 length: 15 amino acids. V gave up 6 bases and J gave up 7 bases; unmatched junction bases: 9. The CDR3 reads CASSAPGQGEHTQYF. In DNA form, the CDR3 reads TGTGCCAGCAGTGCTCCGGGACAGGGGGAACATACGCAGTATTTT.

This sequence joins TRBV19 and TRBJ1-2; 7 bases line up with TRBD1. Trimming took 7 bases from V and 4 from J; bases not matched to a gene: 15. Germline V lookup: CDR1 LNHDA, CDR2 SQIVND (reference sequence). CDR3 size: 16 residues. CDR3: CASNPTGPPSPYGYTF. CDR3 DNA sequence: TGTGCCAGTAATCCGACAGGGCCCCCCTCTCCCTATGGCTACACCTTC.

V gene TRBV5-1 combines with J gene TRBJ2-5; D unresolved. The CDR3 sequence is 15 residues long. V was trimmed by 0 bases and J by 5 bases, leaving 14 bases between them. CDR1 and CDR2 (germline): SGHRS, YFSETQ. In DNA form, the CDR3 reads TGCGCCAGCAGCTTGGTCGCGGCAATCGGGGAGACCCAGTACTTC. Amino acids: CASSLVAAIGETQYF.

The chain is built from TRBV5-4 and TRBJ1-2; 8 bases align to TRBD1. This CDR3 spans 14 amino acids. The V gene's germline CDR1 is SGHNT and CDR2 YYREEE (reference sequence). J lost 2 bases, V lost 4 bases, and 4 bases had no gene match. CDR3 in amino acids: CASSLRTGNYGYTF. The CDR3 region has the DNA TGTGCCAGCAGCCTGAGGACAGGGAACTATGGCTACACCTTC.

This CDR3 reads CASSFGTGAYEQYF. The CDR3 region has the DNA TGTGCCAGCAGTTTTGGGACAGGGGCCTACGAGCAGTACTTC. V usage is TRBV28 and J usage is TRBJ2-7; 10 bases line up with TRBD1. Unmatched junction bases numbered 1, after V lost 3 bases and J lost 2 bases. Germline V gene lookup returns CDR1 MDHEN and CDR2 SYDVKM. The CDR3 has 14 amino acids.

The V call is TRBV7-9, the J call TRBJ2-7; 7 bases line up with TRBD2. With 3 bases clipped from V and 2 bases from J, the junction kept 7 bases outside the gene matches. There are 15 residues in the CDR3. In germline, CDR1 is SEHNR, CDR2 FQNEAQ (reference sequence). The CDR3 loop reads CASSFPLAAPYEQYF. The CDR3 nucleotides are TGTGCCAGCAGCTTCCCTCTAGCGGCCCCCTACGAGCAGTACTTC.

V usage is TRBV18 and J usage is TRBJ2-7, with TRBD1 as a possible D gene (5 bases). Germline CDR1 and CDR2: KGHSH and LQKENI. The CDR3 spans 13 residues. Between the trimmed V and J ends, which lost 3 bases and 4 bases, there was a span of 10 bases. The CDR3 bases are TGTGCCAGCTCACCCCAGGACACTTACGAGCAGTACTTC. Amino acid sequence: CASSPQDTYEQYF. Filled out from reference TRBV18 and TRBJ2-7, the complete variable domain reads NAGVMQNPRHLVRRRGQEARLRCSPMKGHSHVYWYRQLPEEGLKFMVYLQKENIIDESGMPKERFSAEFPKEGPSILRIQQVVRGDSAAYFCASSPQDTYEQYFGPGTRLTVT.

This chain joins TRBV5-1 and TRBJ2-2; D perhaps matches TRBD1 (6 bases). V was trimmed by 4 bases and J by 1 base, leaving 11 bases between them. The germline V gene encodes CDR1 SGHRS and CDR2 YFSETQ. This CDR3 is built from 15 residues. The CDR3 protein is CASSPGTMNTGELFF. DNA for the CDR3: TGCGCCAGCAGCCCCGGGACAATGAACACCGGGGAGCTGTTTTTT.

The V gene is TRBV5-1, the J gene TRBJ1-2; D unclear. The V end lost 1 base, the J end lost 1 base, and 23 bases lay between the germline ends. The length of the CDR3 is 19 residues. Per the germline V gene, CDR1 is SGHRS and CDR2 is YFSETQ. In nucleotides, the CDR3 is TGCGCCAGCAGCTTGTTTCCGCCAGTGGGCAGGATGGATAACTATGGCTACACCTTC. Translating gives CASSLFPPVGRMDNYGYTF.

The chain links TRBV28 to TRBJ2-7, with 11 positions matching TRBD1. V was pared by 6 bases and J by 2 bases, with 6 bases of the junction left unmatched. The CDR3 runs to 15 residues. Germline CDR1 and CDR2: MDHEN and SYDVKM. The CDR3 reads CASSTDRGPAYEQYF. DNA of the CDR3: TGTGCCAGCAGCACGGACAGGGGGCCTGCCTACGAGCAGTACTTC.

The rearrangement joins TRBV11-3 to TRBJ1-6; 7 nucleotides line up with TRBD1. V gave up 5 bases and J gave up 7 bases; unmatched junction bases: 2. This CDR3 contains 13 residues. Germline lookup yields CDR1 SGHNT and CDR2 YENEEA. The DNA for the CDR3 is TGTGCCAGCAGCCTACAGGGGAATTCACCCCTCCACTTT. Translated: CASSLQGNSPLHF. The full variable domain, in which reference TRBV11-3 and TRBJ1-6 provide the parts outside the CDR3, is EAGVVQSPRYKIIEKKQPVAFWCNPISGHNTLYWYLQNLGQGPELLIRYENEEAVDDSQLPKDRFSAERLKGVDSTLKIQPAELGDSAVYLCASSLQGNSPLHFGNGTRLTVT.

The chain couples TRBV6-1 to TRBJ2-7, with D unresolved. The CDR3 extends over 13 amino acids. Germline V CDR1 and CDR2: MNHNS, SASEGT. V was clipped by 2 bases and J by 3 bases, with 8 bases between them. The CDR3 region has the DNA TGTGCCAGCAGTGAAAAACCGGGCTACGAGCAGTACTTC. It yields the protein CASSEKPGYEQYF.

The chain links TRBV30 to TRBJ1-2; D is ambiguous. This CDR3 is 10 amino acids long. The V end was cut by 3 bases, the J end by 6 bases, with 5 bases between. CDR1 is GTSNPN and CDR2 is SVGIG in the germline V gene (reference sequence). Written as DNA, the CDR3 is TGTGCCTGGAGGGAGAATGGCTACACCTTC. Its protein product is CAWRENGYTF.

On this clone: Other nucleotide sequences from this sample produce the same CDR3. The genes are TRBV4-2 and TRBJ2-5; 11 bases are a match to TRBD2. The CDR3 consists of 16 residues. Germline CDR1 LGHNA, CDR2 YNFKEQ. The V gene end was trimmed by 4 bases and the J gene end by 1 base; junction bases not matched to a gene: 5. CDR3 region: CASSRGTSGFQETQYF. The CDR3 DNA reads as TGTGCCAGCAGCCGAGGGACTAGCGGTTTCCAAGAGACCCAGTACTTC.

In nucleotides, the CDR3 is TGTGCCAGCAGCTTAGACAGGGAGGCCGAGCAGTACTTC. This encodes CASSLDREAEQYF. The chain employs TRBV11-2 and TRBJ2-7, with D possibly TRBD2 on 6 matching bases. This CDR3 region has 13 residues. CDR1 is SGHAT, CDR2 FQNNGV, per germline. V was cut by 0 bases and J by 6 bases, with 9 bases left in between.

V usage is TRBV6-5 and J usage is TRBJ2-7, with 9 positions matching TRBD1. The CDR3 is 13 residues long. V shed 0 bases and J 6 bases; nucleotides not matched to a gene: 0. CDR1 and CDR2 (germline): MNHEY, SVGAGI. The CDR3 DNA is TGTGCCAGCAGTTACTCGACAGGGGGCGAGCAGTACTTC. Residues: CASSYSTGGEQYF.

V gene TRBV7-9 combines with J gene TRBJ1-2; 7 nucleotides agree with TRBD1. This CDR3 is 14 amino acids long. Germline V gene lookup returns CDR1 SEHNR and CDR2 FQNEAQ (reference sequence). V gave up 1 base and J gave up 4 bases; unmatched junction bases: 3. CDR3 nucleotide sequence: TGTGCCAGCAGCTTAGGGGACAGATCCTATGGCTACACCTTC. Translated, it gives CASSLGDRSYGYTF.

The chain recombines TRBV3-1 (or the pseudogene TRBV3-2) with TRBJ2-6, with 10 bases fitting TRBD1. CDR3 length: 21 amino acids. Looked up from germline, CDR1 is LGHDT and CDR2 is YNNKEL (reference sequence). V lost 5 bases to trimming and J lost 4 bases; unmatched junction nucleotides: 20. The CDR3 spells CASSSYPGQGTRMDGANVLTF. CDR3 in DNA: TGTGCCAGCAGCTCCTATCCGGGACAGGGGACCCGAATGGACGGGGCCAACGTCCTGACTTTC.

V and J are TRBV7-9 and TRBJ1-5; D gene uncertain. Looked up from germline, CDR1 is SEHNR and CDR2 is FQNEAQ (reference sequence). This CDR3 has 14 amino acids. V was pared by 1 base and J by 3 bases, with 7 bases between. Here the CDR3 reads CASSLGSYNQPQHF. CDR3 DNA: TGTGCCAGCAGCTTAGGTAGTTACAATCAGCCCCAGCATTTT.

This clone came up once. J is TRBJ2-7 and V is TRBV4-1, with no clear D. In germline, CDR1 is MGHRA, CDR2 YSYEKL. Deletions cut 0 bases from V and 3 bases from J, with 12 bases between. The CDR3 sequence is 15 residues long. Written as DNA, the CDR3 is TGCGCCAGCAGCCAAGATCGGCAGGTAATCTACGAGCAGTACTTC. This codes for CASSQDRQVIYEQYF.

The genes are TRBV13 and TRBJ2-1; TRBD2 agrees at 10 bases. CDR3 length: 19 amino acids. Looked up from germline, CDR1 is PRHDT and CDR2 is FYEKMQ (reference sequence). V shed 4 bases, J shed 3 bases, and the junction held 15 bases outside the gene matches. For the CDR3, the DNA is TGTGCCAGCAGCTCGTCGAGGCTAGCGGGAGTTGACGACTACAATGAGCAGTTCTTC. Protein: CASSSSRLAGVDDYNEQFF. Full variable domain (outside the CDR3, taken from reference TRBV13 and TRBJ2-1): AAGVIQSPRHLIKEKRETATLKCYPIPRHDTVYWYQQGPGQDPQFLISFYEKMQSDKGSIPDRFSAQQFSDYHSELNMSSLELGDSALYFCASSSSRLAGVDDYNEQFFGPGTRLTVL.

V is TRBV18 and J is TRBJ1-2, with 7 bases matching TRBD1. The V segment lost 2 bases and the J segment 4 bases; nucleotides outside the gene matches: 4. This CDR3 contains 14 residues. Germline V lookup: CDR1 KGHSH, CDR2 LQKENI. DNA of the CDR3: TGTGCCAGCTCACCAAGGACAGGACTCTATGGCTACACCTTC. This translates into CASSPRTGLYGYTF.

The chain combines TRBV28 with TRBJ1-3; 7 positions agree with TRBD1. Unmatched junction bases numbered 18, after V lost 3 bases and J lost 7 bases. This CDR3 has 18 residues. Germline CDR1 and CDR2: MDHEN and SYDVKM. The CDR3 DNA reads TGTGCCAGCAGTTTGAGTGGGACAGCCTTAGCGGTTGGGAACACCATATATTTT. Its protein product is CASSLSGTALAVGNTIYF.